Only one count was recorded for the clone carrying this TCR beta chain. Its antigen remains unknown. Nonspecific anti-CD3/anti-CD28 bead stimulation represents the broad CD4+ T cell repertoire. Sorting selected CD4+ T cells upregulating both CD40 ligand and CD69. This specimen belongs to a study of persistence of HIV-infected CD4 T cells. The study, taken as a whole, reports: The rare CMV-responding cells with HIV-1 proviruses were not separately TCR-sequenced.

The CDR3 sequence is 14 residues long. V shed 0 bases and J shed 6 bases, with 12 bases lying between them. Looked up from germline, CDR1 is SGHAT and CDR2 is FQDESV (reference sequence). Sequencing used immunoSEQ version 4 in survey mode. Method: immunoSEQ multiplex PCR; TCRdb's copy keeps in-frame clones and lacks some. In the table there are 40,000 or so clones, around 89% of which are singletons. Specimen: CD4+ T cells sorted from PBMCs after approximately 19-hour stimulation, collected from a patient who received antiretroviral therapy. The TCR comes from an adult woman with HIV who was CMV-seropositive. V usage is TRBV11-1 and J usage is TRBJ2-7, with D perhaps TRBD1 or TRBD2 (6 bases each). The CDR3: CASSLAGGLGEQYF. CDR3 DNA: TGTGCCAGCAGCTTAGCGGGGGGCCTGGGCGAGCAGTACTTC.